The 20 T cell receptor beta chains below were found in one sample sequenced in a study of blood T cell repertoires in COVID-19. The method was immunoSEQ multiplex PCR; TCRdb's version includes in-frame clones alone and lacks a portion of them. The sample has some 250,000 clones, over 75% seen once; the top ten hold 0.7%. The source material was peripheral blood. Receptors originate from a human donor in a cohort sampled during active COVID-19.

This rearrangement joins TRBV6-2 or TRBV6-3 to TRBJ1-1; the D is unclear. CDR1 and CDR2 (germline): MNHEY, SVGEGT. The CDR3 runs to 13 residues. The V and J ends lost 2 bases and 6 bases respectively, with 10 bases between them. CDR3 coding DNA: TGTGCCAGCAGTTACCGAACGAGTGCTGAAGCTTTCTTT. This sequence encodes CASSYRTSAEAFF.

This clone was recorded a few times. The rearrangement links TRBV5-1 to TRBJ2-7; TRBD2 matches 8 bases. This CDR3 is 15 amino acids long. After removal of 1 base from V and 3 bases from J, the junction contained 6 bases not matched to a gene. Germline CDR1 is SGHRS and CDR2 is YFSETQ. The CDR3 region is CASSLTSGELYEQYF. In nucleotides, the CDR3 is TGCGCCAGCAGCTTGACTAGCGGAGAACTCTACGAGCAGTACTTC. The full variable domain, in which reference TRBV5-1 and TRBJ2-7 provide the parts outside the CDR3, is KAGVTQTPRYLIKTRGQQVTLSCSPISGHRSVSWYQQTPGQGLQFLFEYFSETQRNKGNFPGRFSGRQFSNSRSEMNVSTLELGDSALYLCASSLTSGELYEQYFGPGTRLTVT.

A remark on this clone: The junction differs from germline at one of its ends, possibly a read error. V gene TRBV29-1 combines with J gene TRBJ1-1, with D tentatively TRBD1 (6 bases). The CDR3 has 14 residues. From germline, CDR1 is SQVTM and CDR2 ANQGSEA. This CDR3 is CSVEVTGRGTEAFF. The CDR3 nucleotides are TGCAGCGTGGAAGTAACAGGGAGGGGCACTGAAGCTTTCTTT.

The chain combines TRBV15 with TRBJ1-4, with a tentative D call TRBD1 (6 bases). From germline, CDR1 is LNHNV and CDR2 YYDKDF (reference sequence). The CDR3 covers 16 residues. V lost 6 bases and J lost 8, with 22 bases in between. Here the CDR3 reads CATRAEGTSGKEKLFF. The CDR3, as DNA: TGTGCCACCAGAGCAGAAGGGACATCGGGAAAGGAAAAACTGTTTTTT.

This clone occurred a few times. This chain uses TRBV4-1 with TRBJ1-6; 7 nucleotides line up with TRBD1. V gave up 0 bases and J gave up 8 bases; unmatched junction bases: 1. The CDR3 loop spans 14 amino acids. The germline CDR1 and CDR2 sequences are MGHRA and YSYEKL. CDR3 sequence: CASSQDRGDSPLHF. DNA for the CDR3: TGCGCCAGCAGCCAAGACAGGGGGGATTCACCCCTCCACTTT.

The genes are TRBV6-2 or TRBV6-3 and TRBJ2-3; 8 bases line up with TRBD2. J gave up 6 bases and V 4 bases, and 18 bases lay outside the gene matches. Germline assignment: CDR1 MNHEY and CDR2 SVGEGT. The length of the CDR3 is 18 residues. The CDR3 is CASSSRPGLGKRGDTQYF. The CDR3 DNA sequence: TGTGCCAGCAGTTCTCGTCCGGGACTAGGGAAAAGGGGGGATACGCAGTATTTT.

The J gene is TRBJ2-1, the V gene TRBV29-1, with D unclear. CDR3 length: 14 residues. The germline CDR1 and CDR2 sequences are SQVTM and ANQGSEA. With 3 bases removed from V and 0 bases from J, the gap between germline ends came to 9 bases. CDR3 region: CSVDRLSSYNEQFF. CDR3 nucleotide sequence: TGCAGCGTTGATCGATTGAGCTCCTACAATGAGCAGTTCTTC.

The V call is TRBV7-6, the J call TRBJ2-7; 7 bases align to TRBD2. This CDR3 is 13 amino acids long. Trimming at V came to 4 bases and at J to 3 bases, leaving 3 bases not matched to a gene. The germline V gene has CDR1 SGHVS and CDR2 FNYEAQ. In DNA, the CDR3 is TGTGCCAGCAGCTCTTTAGCGGGCTACGAGCAGTACTTC. The encoded protein is CASSSLAGYEQYF.

The chain combines TRBV6-2 or TRBV6-3 with TRBJ2-1; no firm D call. The CDR3 is 14 residues long. Germline-derived CDR1 and CDR2 are MNHEY and SVGEGT. The V end was cut by 1 base, the J end by 5 bases, with 9 bases between. The CDR3 region has the DNA TGTGCCAGCAGTTACTTTACAGCCAACAATGAGCAGTTCTTC. It is translated as CASSYFTANNEQFF.

In its sample, this clone was seen a few times. The chain uses TRBV6-5 and TRBJ2-7, with TRBD1 matching 7 bases. The ends lost 0 bases at V and 1 base at J; junction bases unmatched: 3. The CDR3 contains 15 residues. CDR1 and CDR2 (germline): MNHEY, SVGAGI. CDR3 loop: CASSYSRGRSYEQYF. The CDR3 region has the DNA TGTGCCAGCAGTTACTCGAGGGGGCGTTCCTACGAGCAGTACTTC.

This chain connects TRBV29-1 to TRBJ1-2; the D gene is possibly TRBD1 (6 bases). V shed 7 bases and J shed 8 bases, with 14 bases lying between them. The germline gives CDR1 SQVTM, CDR2 ANQGSEA. The CDR3 extends over 11 amino acids. This CDR3 is CSARTVAGYTF. CDR3 DNA sequence: TGCAGCGCACGGACAGTGGCCGGCTACACCTTC.

The chain combines TRBV6-2 or TRBV6-3 with TRBJ2-3; 9 bases match TRBD2. CDR3 size: 15 residues. Germline V gives CDR1 MNHEY, CDR2 SVGEGT. After removal of 7 bases from V and 9 bases from J, the junction contained 14 bases not matched to a gene. CDR3 sequence reads: CASTPWKREVLTQYF. In DNA form, the CDR3 reads TGTGCCAGCACCCCTTGGAAGCGGGAGGTCCTAACGCAGTATTTT.

The rearrangement uses TRBV29-1 and TRBJ1-1, with D unclear. The V end was cut by 6 bases, the J end by 0 bases, with 20 bases between. This CDR3 comprises 16 residues. Germline V gene sequence: CDR1 SQVTM, CDR2 ANQGSEA. The CDR3 DNA sequence: TGCAGCGTCACCACGACGGGGAGGTTGGTGAACACTGAAGCTTTCTTT. This translates into CSVTTTGRLVNTEAFF. The complete variable domain, with remaining parts taken from reference TRBV29-1 and TRBJ1-1, reads SAVISQKPSRDICQRGTSLTIQCQVDSQVTMMFWYRQQPGQSLTLIATANQGSEATYESGFVIDKFPISRPNLTFSTLTVSNMSPEDSSIYLCSVTTTGRLVNTEAFFGQGTRLTVV.

J is TRBJ2-7 and V is TRBV7-9; perhaps TRBD1 as D (5 bases). The CDR3 is 12 amino acids. The germline V and J ends were trimmed by 1 base and 5 bases, with 6 bases remaining between them. Germline V gives CDR1 SEHNR, CDR2 FQNEAQ (reference sequence). The CDR3 protein is CASSLVGDEQYF. In DNA, the CDR3 is TGTGCCAGCAGCTTAGTAGGGGACGAGCAGTACTTC.

The chain uses TRBV6-8 and TRBJ1-1, with 7 bases matching TRBD1. CDR1 is MNHGY, CDR2 SAAAGT, per germline. The CDR3 runs 13 residues. After removal of 9 bases from V and 8 bases from J, the junction contained 12 bases not matched to a gene. The CDR3 nucleotides read TGTGCCAGACCTCCAAGAAGGGGGCGAGAAGCTTTCTTT. This encodes CARPPRRGREAFF.

The chain is built from TRBV4-3 and TRBJ2-7; D may be TRBD2 (5 bases). CDR3 length equals 13 residues. V dropped 4 bases and J dropped 6 bases, with 13 bases sitting between them. Looked up from germline, CDR1 is LGHNA and CDR2 is YSLEER. As DNA, the CDR3 is TGCGCCAGCAGCCTACTCGGGGTAAGCGAGCAGTACTTC. The encoded protein is CASSLLGVSEQYF.

This clone was observed once. At the DNA level, this CDR3 is encoded by other sequences in the same sample as well. The chain links TRBV27 to TRBJ2-7; 8 bases fit TRBD1. V gave up 5 bases and J gave up 3 bases; unmatched junction bases: 3. Germline V CDR1 and CDR2: MNHEY, SMNVEV (reference sequence). This CDR3 spans 13 amino acids. The DNA of the CDR3 is TGTGCCAGCAGTCTCGACAGGGGCTACGAGCAGTACTTC. Translated, it gives CASSLDRGYEQYF.

This clone was found a few times. V usage is TRBV7-7 and J usage is TRBJ2-7; 11 bases align to TRBD1. The CDR3 sequence is 14 residues long. The junction had 4 bases not matched to a gene; V was cut back by 5 bases and J by 4 bases. Germline CDR1 reads SSHAT; CDR2 reads FNYEAQ (reference sequence). Here the CDR3 DNA reads TGTGCCAGCAGCCCCGGGACAGGGGGGTACGAGCAGTACTTC. The encoded protein is CASSPGTGGYEQYF.

The rearrangement links TRBV18 to TRBJ2-7; D might be TRBD2 (6 bases). CDR1 is KGHSH, CDR2 LQKENI, per germline. This CDR3 region has 14 residues. The V gene lost 8 bases and the J gene lost 3 bases, with 17 bases spanning the gap. The CDR3 nucleotides are TGTGCCAGCCGAGGGCGACTAGAAGGCTACGAGCAGTACTTC. This codes for CASRGRLEGYEQYF.

The chain recombines TRBV10-2 with TRBJ1-2, with TRBD1 matching over 12 bases. J lost 7 bases, V lost 0 bases, and 6 bases had no gene match. Germline CDR1 and CDR2: WSHSY and SAAADI. There are 16 residues in the CDR3. CDR3 sequence reads: CASSESTGTGGGGYTF. The CDR3, as DNA: TGCGCCAGCAGTGAGTCCACCGGGACAGGGGGCGGTGGCTACACCTTC.